This entry concerns a single T cell receptor (beta chain). Its antigen is as yet unknown. CDR1 is DFQATT and CDR2 is SNEGSKA in the germline V gene (reference sequence). V gave up 3 bases and J gave up 2 bases, with 11 bases separating them. CDR3 size: 13 residues. This sample was taken from a study of Graves' ophthalmopathy and Graves' hyperthyroidism. Study summary: Researchers classed hyperthyroidism as stable given no ophthalmopathy within 18 months of follow-up.

Notes on the study in general: Thyroid clonotypes that were expanded above 0.001 frequency mostly also appeared in blood. As the model predicted ophthalmopathy progression, it achieved a sensitivity of approximately 65% and a specificity of 72.22%. With over 85% sensitivity and 75% to 84% specificity, a 13-signature model separated ophthalmopathy from stable hyperthyroidism.

For repertoire sequencing, the TCR beta CDR3 regions were amplified from RNA transcripts. A first-round RT-PCR used HTBI primers, followed by a second-round multiplex PCR. TCRdb re-called the multiplex PCR reads with MiXCR, one entry per CDR3 protein. The data contain about 550,000 distinct CDR3 sequences, about 35% of them seen just once; the ten biggest clones take up less than 4.5%. The TCR sequence derives from an adult man with Graves' hyperthyroidism. V gene TRBV20-1 combines with J gene TRBJ2-7; TRBD1 or TRBD2 may be the D gene (5 bases each). The source material was peripheral blood or thyroid tissue (not recorded which). This CDR3 reads CSARGDVTYEQYF. In DNA, the CDR3 is TGCAGTGCTAGGGGGGACGTTACCTACGAGCAGTACTTC.